Below, 25 T cell receptor beta chains from the same sample are listed, as sequenced in a study of response to subunit inactivated influenza vaccine. Using its own MiXCR run on the RT-PCR reads, TCRdb lists one record per CDR3 protein. This table holds roughly 630,000 distinct CDR3 sequences, 12% to 15% found once. The source was PBMCs from blood, collected 14 days before vaccination. All receptors derive from a man aged 45-60 years who received an inactivated influenza vaccine.

This clonotype was seen a few times. This chain joins TRBV6-1 and TRBJ2-3; either TRBD1 or TRBD2 may fit D (6 bases each). There are 15 residues in the CDR3. CDR1 and CDR2 from the germline V gene are MNHNS and SASEGT. Between the trimmed V and J ends, which lost 7 bases and 5 bases, there was a span of 19 bases. The CDR3 loop is CASNDRRGKGDTQYF. Written as DNA, the CDR3 is TGTGCCAGCAATGATCGGAGGGGGAAGGGAGATACGCAGTATTTT.

This chain links TRBV20-1 with TRBJ2-2, with TRBD2 matching 9 bases. The CDR3 is 16 residues long. After removal of 0 bases from V and 1 base from J, the junction contained 3 bases not matched to a gene. Germline CDR1 DFQATT, CDR2 SNEGSKA (reference sequence). This CDR3 is CSARDKRGVNTGELFF. The CDR3 nucleotides read TGCAGTGCTAGAGATAAGCGGGGGGTGAACACCGGGGAGCTGTTTTTT.

The V and J genes are TRBV12-3 or TRBV12-4 and TRBJ2-7; D call uncertain. The CDR3 contains 14 residues. Trimming took 0 bases from V and 3 from J, leaving 9 bases between them. This CDR3 is CASSLAYGYYEQYF. The CDR3 DNA reads TGTGCCAGCAGTTTAGCGTACGGCTACTACGAGCAGTACTTC.

The chain has TRBV7-9 and TRBJ2-2; D not resolved. The length of the CDR3 is 13 residues. From germline, CDR1 is SEHNR and CDR2 FQNEAQ (reference sequence). V was cut by 3 bases and J by 7 bases, with 9 bases left in between. CDR3 DNA: TGTGCCAGCAGCTTCTCAAGCAACGGGGAGCTGTTTTTT. Translated, it gives CASSFSSNGELFF.

The CDR3 DNA reads TGTGCCAGCAGTTCTCGGACCGGGGAGTTCGAGCAGTACTTC. Amino acids: CASSSRTGEFEQYF. V gene TRBV2 combines with J gene TRBJ2-7; D may be TRBD2 (5 bases). From germline, CDR1 is SNHLY and CDR2 FYNNEI. Between the trimmed V and J ends, which lost 5 bases and 6 bases, there was a span of 17 bases. CDR3 length: 14 residues.

The chain recombines TRBV11-2 with TRBJ2-2, with 8 bases fitting TRBD1. The ends lost 6 bases at V and 5 bases at J; junction bases unmatched: 11. CDR1 and CDR2 (germline): SGHAT, FQNNGV. The CDR3 contains 16 residues. The CDR3 reads CASRFSGGAGTGELFF. For the CDR3, the DNA is TGTGCCAGCAGGTTTTCAGGGGGCGCTGGGACCGGGGAGCTGTTTTTT.

V and J are TRBV14 and TRBJ2-5, with D perhaps TRBD2 (5 bases). The V and J ends lost 5 bases and 10 bases respectively, with 14 bases between them. The CDR3 is 12 residues long. Germline-derived CDR1 and CDR2 are SGHDN and FVKESK. The CDR3 DNA is TGTGCCAGCAGCTATGGACGGACTGACCAGTACTTC. The encoded protein is CASSYGRTDQYF.

This clonotype has just a few counts. The gene calls are TRBV6-1 and TRBJ2-7; perhaps TRBD2 as D (6 bases). Trimming pared 0 bases from V and 2 bases from J, leaving 14 bases between. The CDR3 has 16 amino acids. CDR1 MNHNS and CDR2 SASEGT come from the germline V gene. CDR3 nucleotide sequence: TGTGCCAGCAGTGAAGCGGGCTGGGGGGAGGCCTACGAGCAGTACTTC. The encoded protein is CASSEAGWGEAYEQYF.

The gene calls are TRBV15 and TRBJ2-3; 8 bases align to TRBD2. The CDR3 sequence is 14 residues long. Germline CDR1 is LNHNV and CDR2 is YYDKDF (reference sequence). With V trimmed by 9 bases and J by 1 base, 6 bases remained unmatched. CDR3 protein: CATGGGLGTDTQYF. The CDR3, as DNA: TGTGCCACGGGCGGGGGGCTTGGCACAGATACGCAGTATTTT.

The chain is built from TRBV7-9 and TRBJ2-5; no clear D gene. V lost 2 bases and J lost 4, with 8 bases in between. Germline assignment: CDR1 SEHNR and CDR2 FQNEAQ (reference sequence). The CDR3 loop spans 13 amino acids. The CDR3 DNA reads as TGTGCCAGCAGCTTACCTGGGTTAGAGACCCAGTACTTC. Translation gives CASSLPGLETQYF.

This clonotype was counted between two and nine times. An end of the junction differs from the germline gene, which may be a read error. The chain has TRBV6-1 and TRBJ2-5, with 7 bases aligning to TRBD1. This CDR3 comprises 13 residues. Germline V CDR1 and CDR2: MNHNS, SASEGT. CDR3 protein: CASTLRQGETQYF. The CDR3 DNA reads as TGTGCGAGCACCCTCAGACAGGGAGAGACCCAGTACTTC.

The chain carries TRBV25-1 and TRBJ2-1; 9 bases are a match to TRBD1. The CDR3 is 17 amino acids. Trimming cost V 2 bases and J 6 bases; bases outside gene matches: 11. The germline V gene has CDR1 MGHDK and CDR2 SYGVNS. CDR3 amino acids: CASSEHPGTGFSNEQFF. CDR3 bases: TGTGCCAGCAGTGAACATCCCGGGACAGGGTTCAGCAATGAGCAGTTCTTC.

Here the CDR3 reads CASSQDDRGTDTQYF. The CDR3 region has the DNA TGCGCCAGCAGCCAAGACGACAGGGGGACAGATACGCAGTATTTT. This chain links TRBV4-1 with TRBJ2-3, with 9 nucleotides matching TRBD1. From germline, CDR1 is MGHRA and CDR2 YSYEKL. Trimming took 0 bases from V and 3 from J; bases not matched to a gene: 1. CDR3 length: 15 amino acids.

This clonotype was seen ten or more times. The chain is built from TRBV15 and TRBJ2-7, with 7 positions matching TRBD1. V trimming: 1 base; J trimming: 4 bases; junction bases outside the gene matches: 4. Germline assignment: CDR1 LNHNV and CDR2 YYDKDF (reference sequence). This CDR3 has 14 amino acids. The CDR3 nucleotides are TGTGCCACCAGCAGAGGACAGGGTTATTACGAGCAGTACTTC. Its protein product is CATSRGQGYYEQYF.

V gene TRBV5-1 combines with J gene TRBJ1-2; TRBD1 might be the D (5 bases). The CDR3 has 14 amino acids. Germline CDR1 and CDR2: SGHRS and YFSETQ. Trimming removed 1 base at V and 6 bases at J, with 13 bases between. The CDR3 coding sequence is TGCGCCAGCAGCTTGAGTTTGGGGCTCGATGGCTACACCTTC. This gives the protein CASSLSLGLDGYTF.

The chain carries TRBV12-3 or TRBV12-4 and TRBJ1-5; 7 nucleotides match TRBD1. V shed 6 bases and J 5 bases; nucleotides not matched to a gene: 10. The CDR3 is 15 residues long. Here the CDR3 reads CASRLTGDGYQPQHF. Here the CDR3 DNA reads TGTGCCAGCAGATTAACAGGGGATGGGTATCAGCCCCAGCATTTT.

There are a few counts of this clonotype. The V and J genes are TRBV29-1 and TRBJ2-7; no clear D. The CDR3 covers 13 residues. The germline V and J ends were trimmed by 1 base and 6 bases, with 13 bases remaining between them. Germline loops: CDR1 SQVTM, CDR2 ANQGSEA. The CDR3 protein is CSVEGSPRREQYF. In DNA, the CDR3 is TGCAGCGTTGAAGGGTCTCCCCGACGCGAGCAGTACTTC.

This clonotype was picked up many times. The chain couples TRBV6-2 or TRBV6-3 to TRBJ2-1; D is tentatively TRBD1 or TRBD2 (6 bases each). Germline lookup yields CDR1 MNHEY and CDR2 SVGEGT. The CDR3 extends over 16 amino acids. Trimming took off 2 bases at V and 0 bases at J, with 11 bases between the two ends. The chain's CDR3 is CASSYRGLSSYNEQFF. The CDR3 DNA reads TGTGCCAGCAGTTACCGGGGGCTCTCCTCCTACAATGAGCAGTTCTTC.

The V call is TRBV28, the J call TRBJ2-1; TRBD1 aligns across 7 bases. The length of the CDR3 is 15 residues. J was trimmed by 2 bases and V by 6 bases; bases with no gene match: 7. CDR1 MDHEN and CDR2 SYDVKM come from the germline V gene. CDR3 DNA: TGTGCCAGCAGAGAAGACAGGGCCACCTACAATGAGCAGTTCTTC. This gives the protein CASREDRATYNEQFF.

This clonotype was recorded many times. The chain employs TRBV28 and TRBJ2-3, with TRBD1 identical over 9 bases. Germline V lookup: CDR1 MDHEN, CDR2 SYDVKM. Trimming took 6 bases from V and 4 from J; bases not matched to a gene: 8. The CDR3 runs to 15 residues. In DNA, the CDR3 is TGTGCCAGCAGCCGGACAGGGGTACGCGCAGATACGCAGTATTTT. Translation: CASSRTGVRADTQYF. Full variable domain (rest looked up from reference TRBV28 and TRBJ2-3): DVKVTQSSRYLVKRTGEKVFLECVQDMDHENMFWYRQDPGLGLRLIYFSYDVKMKEKGDIPEGYSVSREKKERFSLILESASTNQTSMYLCASSRTGVRADTQYFGPGTRLTVL.

The chain links TRBV5-5 to TRBJ2-4; D is possibly TRBD1 or TRBD2 (5 bases each). CDR3 size: 16 residues. The ends were cut back, 4 bases at V and 5 bases at J, with 19 bases in the middle. Per germline, CDR1 SGHKS and CDR2 YYEKEE (reference sequence). In DNA form, the CDR3 reads TGTGCCAGCAGCCGCAGCGGAGCGACAGAGCAAAACATTCAGTACTTC. As protein: CASSRSGATEQNIQYF.

This clonotype was counted many times. The chain employs TRBV29-1 and TRBJ2-7; TRBD1 aligns across 12 bases. Germline V gives CDR1 SQVTM, CDR2 ANQGSEA. After removal of 7 bases from V and 2 bases from J, the junction contained 6 bases not matched to a gene. The CDR3 consists of 14 residues. This CDR3 is CSAVGDRGPYEQYF. CDR3 nucleotides: TGCAGCGCCGTGGGGGACAGGGGGCCCTACGAGCAGTACTTC.

This clonotype was recorded a few times. The chain couples TRBV5-6 to TRBJ1-5; possibly TRBD1 for D (5 bases). There are 12 residues in the CDR3. The germline gives CDR1 SGHDT, CDR2 YYEEEE. V dropped 4 bases and J dropped 9 bases, with 11 bases sitting between them. The CDR3 protein is CASSKTAGPQHF. The DNA of the CDR3 is TGTGCCAGCAGCAAGACAGCGGGGCCCCAGCATTTT.

The chain joins TRBV4-3 to TRBJ2-5; 13 bases align to TRBD2. From germline, CDR1 is LGHNA and CDR2 YSLEER. The CDR3 sequence is 19 residues long. V lost 0 bases to trimming and J lost 4 bases; unmatched junction nucleotides: 11. CDR3 DNA sequence: TGCGCCAGCAGCCAAGAGTTCACTAGCGGGGGGGCAGGGTTAGAGACCCAGTACTTC. Translation: CASSQEFTSGGAGLETQYF.

This chain connects TRBV7-9 to TRBJ2-1, with no clear D. V was trimmed by 4 bases and J by 2 bases, leaving 9 bases between them. CDR1 is SEHNR and CDR2 is FQNEAQ in the germline V gene (reference sequence). The CDR3 consists of 14 residues. This CDR3 reads CASSSFQPYNEQFF. In DNA form, the CDR3 reads TGTGCCAGCAGCTCGTTCCAACCCTACAATGAGCAGTTCTTC. Using reference TRBV7-9 and TRBJ2-1 for the parts outside the CDR3, the full variable domain is DTGVSQNPRHKITKRGQNVTFRCDPISEHNRLYWYRQTLGQGPEFLTYFQNEAQLEKSRLLSDRFSAERPKGSFSTLEIQRTEQGDSAMYLCASSSFQPYNEQFFGPGTRLTVL.